This T cell receptor (beta chain) was captured in a study of Ad26.COV2.S vaccination and SARS-CoV-2 variants. Findings of the study overall: There was a possibility that the TCR breadth and depth analyses underestimated total T cell responses.

A word on this clone: Its antigen is unknown.

The germline gives CDR1 SGHTA, CDR2 FQGNSA. The CDR3 contains 15 residues. The V and J ends lost 1 base and 1 base, in that order; junction bases with no gene match: 3. TCRdb's table, derived via immunoSEQ multiplex PCR, lists solely in-frame clones and lacks some. The data show roughly 380,000 clones, approximately 90% seen once. This chain connects TRBV7-2 to TRBJ1-1, with TRBD1 matching over 7 bases. This receptor was identified in a human donor who had recovered from COVID-19. Sequenced material: peripheral blood, taken after recovery from COVID-19. The CDR3: CASSLGSGGNTEAFF. The DNA of the CDR3 is TGTGCCAGCAGCTTAGGCTCAGGGGGGAACACTGAAGCTTTCTTT.